This TCR beta chain was identified in a study of post-analysis software for immune sequencing data. About the research overall: Several disease courses (relapsing-remitting, secondary progressive and progressive-relapsing) of multiple sclerosis were included. Findings and caveats of the study: Strong co-clustering by F measure linked samples that shared a preparation batch. With TRBV5-6, TRBV5-1 and TRBV20-1 included, 5 or 6 TRBV segments were more frequent in patients than in controls.

Included in the TCR beta cDNA libraries were unique molecular identifiers. TCRdb used MiXCR to reprocess the PCR reads, holding one entry per CDR3 protein. The sample records 400,000 to 500,000 distinct CDR3 sequences, approximately 42% being singletons. This clonotype was counted a few times. Its antigen is still unknown. The CDR3 consists of 17 residues. V lost 0 bases to trimming and J lost 2 bases, with 11 bases between them. The chain is built from TRBV12-3 or TRBV12-4 and TRBJ2-6; tentatively, D is TRBD1 (6 bases). This receptor was taken from a girl aged 2-10 years with multiple sclerosis. The source material was blood. In nucleotides, the CDR3 is TGTGCCAGCAGTTTAGCATTTACAGGGACTGGGGCCAACGTCCTGACTTTC. Its protein is CASSLAFTGTGANVLTF.